This T cell receptor beta chain was documented in a study of shared clonotypes between healthy human individuals. On this clone: The antigen is unknown.

CDR1 SGHRS and CDR2 YFSETQ come from the germline V gene. The junction had 11 bases not matched to a gene; V was cut back by 2 bases and J by 0 bases. The CDR3 spans 18 residues. Regarding the study as a whole: Rarefaction gave evidence that sorted-subset sequencing remained incomplete despite large depth. When compared with the clonotypes that were shared by all four sorted-subset donors, the non-shared clonotypes turned out to have lower generation probabilities.

In the authors' workflow: ImmunoSEQ sequences covered only the junction and lacked quality scores; filtering therefore differed. Here immunoSEQ multiplex PCR was the method, and the copy in TCRdb shows in-frame clones only, minus some. The D gene and trimming were derived from the DNA, and the V and J assignments and clone size from that table. The table records around 1 million clones, 70% to 85% of them present only once. The rearrangement joins TRBV5-1 to TRBJ1-1; 9 bases are shared with TRBD1. This sequence was found in a man younger than 35 in good health. Material for sequencing was memory CD4+ T cells sorted from blood. Subset indicated: CD45RA-negative fraction. The CDR3 coding sequence is TGCGCCAGCAGCTTACGGACCGGGACAGGGAGCATGAACACTGAAGCTTTCTTT. It codes for CASSLRTGTGSMNTEAFF. Based on the CDR3 plus reference TRBV5-1 and TRBJ1-1, the full variable domain is KAGVTQTPRYLIKTRGQQVTLSCSPISGHRSVSWYQQTPGQGLQFLFEYFSETQRNKGNFPGRFSGRQFSNSRSEMNVSTLELGDSALYLCASSLRTGTGSMNTEAFFGQGTRLTVV.